This TCR beta chain was sequenced in a study of cytomegalovirus exposure and HLA in healthy donors. Study findings and constraints: Despite most TCR sequences being rare, some public TCRs occurred in many donors. According to an earlier analysis, most TCR beta V segments yielded productive rearrangements about 87% or about 30% of the time.

Primers included in the PCR were 60 Vbeta and 13 Jbeta primers. Produced via immunoSEQ multiplex PCR; TCRdb's table is partial and in-frame only. The sample includes 70,000 to 90,000 clones, over 60% of them seen just once. Note on this clone: Its antigen is currently unknown.

The V end lost 5 bases, the J end lost 12 bases, and 22 bases lay between the germline ends. The CDR3 has 14 residues. Germline CDR1 reads LNHDA; CDR2 reads SQIVND (reference sequence). At sampling all donors were nominally healthy, likely with unrecorded immune exposures. Sequencing was performed on PBMCs. The chain couples TRBV19 to TRBJ1-2; perhaps TRBD1 as D (6 bases). This clonotype originated in a man in his 60s in good health and CMV-seronegative. CDR3 DNA sequence: TGTGCCAGTAGTCCACGGGACACCTTTTGGAACAACACCTTC. The encoded protein is CASSPRDTFWNNTF.